In this sample, the clone carrying this T cell receptor beta chain turned up a few times. What it recognizes is unknown. Oncomine TCR Beta short-read sequencing was applied to DNA from cultured CD4+ T cells. TCRdb itself ran the PCR reads through MiXCR, one entry per CDR3 protein. The repertoire consists of 20,000 to 25,000 distinct CDR3 sequences, with around 30% occurring once and the leading ten covering 8.6%. Time point noted: late sampling 161 to 241 days after vaccination in three convalescent patients. Sample treatment: roughly 11-day PBMC culture with coronavirus spike peptide pools or control peptides (ViraFEST assay). This record belongs to a study of vaccination and CD4 T cells after COVID-19. Study-wide results and caveats: Median SARS-CoV-2-reactive clonotype numbers went up from approximately 21 to 38, but not significantly.

V lost 4 bases and J lost 5; bases outside the gene matches: 10. The CDR3 is made up of 15 amino acids. Germline V gene lookup returns CDR1 MDHEN and CDR2 SYDVKM. The TCR originated in a human donor who had recovered from COVID-19. This chain links TRBV28 with TRBJ2-5; 7 nucleotides align to TRBD1. Sequencing used CD4+ T cells from blood, cultured in vitro, obtained about 7 months after SARS-CoV-2 vaccination. The CDR3 nucleotides are TGTGCCAGCAGTTACGAATGGACAGGCGGGGAGACCCAGTACTTC. It translates to CASSYEWTGGETQYF. The full variable domain, with the rest looked up from reference TRBV28 and TRBJ2-5, is DVKVTQSSRYLVKRTGEKVFLECVQDMDHENMFWYRQDPGLGLRLIYFSYDVKMKEKGDIPEGYSVSREKKERFSLILESASTNQTSMYLCASSYEWTGGETQYFGPGTRLLVL.